This entry is about one TCR beta chain. This specimen includes other DNA sequences encoding the same CDR3. The data originate from a study of T cells after posttransplantation cyclophosphamide. Treatment was busulfan-fludarabine conditioning, a marrow graft, and cyclophosphamide on days +3 and +4. Sequenced by immunoSEQ multiplex PCR; TCRdb stores in-frame clones only, minus some. The data contain about 6,500 clones, 70% to 85% of them singletons. The CDR3 is made up of 12 amino acids. The V gene lost 2 bases and the J gene lost 3 bases, with 5 bases spanning the gap. Germline V CDR1 and CDR2: MNHEY, SMNVEV (reference sequence).

This chain links TRBV27 with TRBJ2-7; D uncertain. This receptor was identified in a female patient aged 50-59 years who received an allogeneic stem cell transplant from a related donor, was CMV-positive, and had no GVHD. Some of these T cells may belong to the graft donor. Material: CD8+ T cells sorted from PBMCs, obtained about 1,500 days after allogeneic stem cell transplant with posttransplant cyclophosphamide. For the CDR3, the DNA is TGTGCCAGCAGTTTAGGCGGCTACGAGCAGTACTTC. Its translation is CASSLGGYEQYF.